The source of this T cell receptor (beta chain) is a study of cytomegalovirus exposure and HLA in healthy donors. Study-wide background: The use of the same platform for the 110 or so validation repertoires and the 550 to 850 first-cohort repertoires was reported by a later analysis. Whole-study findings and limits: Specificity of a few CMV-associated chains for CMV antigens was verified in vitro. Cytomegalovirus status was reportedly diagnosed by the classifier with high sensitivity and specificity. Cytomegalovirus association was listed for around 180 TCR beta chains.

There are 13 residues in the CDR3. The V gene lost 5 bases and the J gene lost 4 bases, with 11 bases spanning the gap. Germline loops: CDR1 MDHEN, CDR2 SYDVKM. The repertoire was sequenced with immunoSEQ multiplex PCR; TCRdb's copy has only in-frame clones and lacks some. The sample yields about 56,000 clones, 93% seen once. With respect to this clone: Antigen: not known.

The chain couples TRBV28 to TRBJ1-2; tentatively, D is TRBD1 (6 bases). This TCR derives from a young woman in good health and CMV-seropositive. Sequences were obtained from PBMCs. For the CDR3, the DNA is TGTGCCAGCAGTGGACAGAATCTCTATGGCTACACCTTC. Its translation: CASSGQNLYGYTF.